Each of the 9 T cell receptor beta chains below was sequenced from the same sample in a study of blood T cell repertoires in COVID-19. Here immunoSEQ multiplex PCR was the method, and the copy in TCRdb shows in-frame clones only, minus some. The profile covers 90,000 to 110,000 clones, with roughly 80% appearing a single time and 15% to 17% taken by the ten largest. Sequenced: peripheral blood. Receptors were obtained from an elderly woman with acute or convalescent COVID-19.

The rearrangement uses TRBV24-1 and TRBJ2-1; 8 bases are shared with TRBD1. In germline, CDR1 is KGHDR, CDR2 SFDVKD. The CDR3 contains 13 residues. With V trimmed by 4 bases and J by 8 bases, 3 bases remained unmatched. CDR3 sequence (DNA): TGTGCCACCAGTGACAGGGGGCGGCATGAGCAGTTCTTC. It translates to CATSDRGRHEQFF.

The sample holds a few counts of this clone. Other DNA sequences in this specimen translate into the identical CDR3. The rearrangement joins TRBV27 to TRBJ2-1, with TRBD2 matching 8 bases. The CDR3 length is 16 residues. Germline V CDR1 and CDR2: MNHEY, SMNVEV (reference sequence). J gave up 0 bases and V 3 bases, and 4 bases lay outside the gene matches. For the CDR3, the DNA is TGTGCCAGCAGTTTTTCGGGAGGGAGCTCCTACAATGAGCAGTTCTTC. This sequence encodes CASSFSGGSSYNEQFF.

The chain joins TRBV14 to TRBJ1-1; 7 nucleotides match TRBD1. Germline V CDR1 and CDR2: SGHDN, FVKESK. The CDR3 extends over 16 amino acids. Trimming at V came to 5 bases and at J to 2 bases, leaving 11 bases not matched to a gene. CDR3 residues: CASSFWTGGDNTEAFF. The CDR3 nucleotides read TGTGCCAGCAGCTTTTGGACAGGTGGGGATAACACTGAAGCTTTCTTT.

This rearrangement joins TRBV27 to TRBJ2-1; 7 bases are a match to TRBD2. This CDR3 has 15 residues. The ends lost 7 bases at V and 4 bases at J; junction bases unmatched: 10. CDR1 is MNHEY and CDR2 is SMNVEV in the germline V gene (reference sequence). This CDR3 reads CASKLGGTEYNEQFF. In DNA form, the CDR3 reads TGTGCCAGCAAATTGGGGGGGACTGAATACAATGAGCAGTTCTTC.

The CDR3 is CASTTTGSDEKLFF. CDR3 nucleotides: TGTGCCAGTACCACGACAGGGTCGGATGAAAAACTGTTTTTT. V and J are TRBV19 and TRBJ1-4; the match to TRBD1 covers 7 bases. Trimming took 7 bases from V and 6 from J; bases not matched to a gene: 8. The germline V gene encodes CDR1 LNHDA and CDR2 SQIVND (reference sequence). This CDR3 has 14 amino acids.

V is TRBV5-1 and J is TRBJ2-5, with 13 positions matching TRBD2. CDR3 length: 16 amino acids. V lost 3 bases, J lost 5 bases, and 7 bases stayed unmatched. Germline V gene sequence: CDR1 SGHRS, CDR2 YFSETQ. The CDR3 loop is CASSSGTSGVEETQYF. DNA of the CDR3: TGCGCCAGCAGCTCCGGGACTAGCGGGGTCGAGGAGACCCAGTACTTC.

This clone was observed many times. In nucleotides, the CDR3 is TGTGCCAGCTCACCATTAACAGTCGGCACTGAAGCTTTCTTT. Protein sequence: CASSPLTVGTEAFF. The chain carries TRBV18 and TRBJ1-1, with D uncertain. CDR3 length: 14 amino acids. V dropped 2 bases and J dropped 4 bases, with 11 bases sitting between them. Germline lookup yields CDR1 KGHSH and CDR2 LQKENI.

This rearrangement joins TRBV5-4 to TRBJ1-2; no reliable D call. The germline V and J ends were trimmed by 0 bases and 5 bases, with 8 bases remaining between them. Germline CDR1 reads SGHNT; CDR2 reads YYREEE (reference sequence). The CDR3 is 13 residues long. The CDR3 is CASSLDEGYGYTF. CDR3 coding DNA: TGTGCCAGCAGCTTGGACGAGGGATATGGCTACACCTTC.

The chain recombines TRBV21-1 with TRBJ2-7; TRBD1 is the table's D call, not checked against the DNA. TRBV21-1 is designated a pseudogene. There are 18 residues in the CDR3. The CDR3 loop is CASSRATNRDSCIYEQYV. For the CDR3, the DNA is TGTGCCAGCAGCAGAGCCACCAACCGGGACAGCTGTATATACGAGCAGTACGTC.